A selection of T cell receptor beta chains follows, all from one sample in a study of blood T cell repertoires in COVID-19. Profiling relied on immunoSEQ multiplex PCR, and the TCRdb table lists in-frame clones only, not all of them. The table lists roughly 260,000 clones, 70% to 90% of them singletons. The sample consisted of PBMCs or T cells enriched from blood (not recorded which). These receptors were collected from a woman between 50 and 59 years old who had recovered from COVID-19. Both conserved end residues are part of each CDR3.

J gene	V gene	CDR3 protein
TRBJ2-7	TRBV28	CASSWTGGYEQYF
TRBJ2-3	TRBV9	CASSVETATDTQYF
TRBJ2-1	TRBV29-1	CSVETGTSGVWPYNEQFF
TRBJ2-1	TRBV9	CASSVDGGRAGNEQFF
TRBJ1-5	TRBV28	CASRQGEYSNQPQHF
TRBJ2-1	TRBV7-8	CASSLVGGGTYNEQFF
TRBJ1-2	TRBV5-1	CASSLAGQVSGGYTF
TRBJ1-2	TRBV7-9	CASSLGITGGYGYTF
TRBJ1-2	TRBV10-3	CAISNLGGQVYGYTF
TRBJ1-1	TRBV27	CASRDRARRTEAFF